Listed below are T cell receptor beta chains from one sample, sequenced in a study of cytomegalovirus exposure and HLA in healthy donors. Only in-frame clones appear in the TCRdb table, and some are missing; sequencing was by immunoSEQ multiplex PCR. Of over 110,000 clones listed, about three quarters are singletons. The specimen sequenced was PBMCs. The receptors originated from a male donor in good health and CMV-seropositive. CDR3s include the opening cysteine and the closing phenylalanine or tryptophan. A D gene is named only where the DNA matches it firmly. Clone size, where shown, is once, few, many, or a class for clones that have expanded.

>-|once|TRBJ1-2|TRBV27
TGTGCCAGCAGTTCCCAGGGTCCCTATGGCTACACCTTC
CASSSQGPYGYTF
>-|-|TRBJ2-7|TRBV7-6
TGTGCCAGCAGCAATGAGGGGGTGTCCTACGAGCAGTACTTC
CASSNEGVSYEQYF
>TRBD1|-|TRBJ1-1|TRBV10-3
TGTGCCATCACCGGGACAGGGGCAAACACTGAAGCTTTCTTT
CAITGTGANTEAFF
>TRBD1|few|TRBJ2-3|TRBV4-2
TGTGCCAGCAGCCAAGGGCCCGACAGGGCCACAGATACGCAGTATTTT
CASSQGPDRATDTQYF
>TRBD1|-|TRBJ1-2|TRBV6-7
TGTGCCAGCAGTTACGGGGACAGGGCTCATGGCTACACCTTC
CASSYGDRAHGYTF
>-|-|TRBJ2-5|TRBV30
TGTGCCTGGACCCCGGGTCTCGAAGAGACCCAGTACTTC
CAWTPGLEETQYF
>TRBD2|-|TRBJ2-5|TRBV28
TGTGCCAGCGCGGCTAGCGGGGGACAAGAGACCCAGTACTTC
CASAASGGQETQYF
>-|-|TRBJ2-1|TRBV7-3
TGTGCCAGCAGCTTAAACGGAGAAAATACTGGCTCGGGGCAGTTCTTC
CASSLNGENTGSGQFF
>TRBD2|-|TRBJ2-6|TRBV19
TGTGCCAGTAGTAGACTAGCCCTAATCTCTGGGGCCAACGTCCTGACTTTC
CASSRLALISGANVLTF
>TRBD1|-|TRBJ1-3|TRBV6-5
TGTGCCAGCAGTCCAGACAGGGTTGGAAACACCATATATTTT
CASSPDRVGNTIYF
>TRBD2|-|TRBJ2-2|TRBV4-1
TGCGCCAGCAGCCCTCACACTAGCGGAGGGGAGCTGTTTTTT
CASSPHTSGGELFF
>-|-|TRBJ1-5|TRBV6-1
TGTGCCAGCACACCGGGACAAAAGGGCAGTCAGCCCCAGCATTTT
CASTPGQKGSQPQHF
>TRBD2|-|TRBJ2-7|TRBV7-6
TGTGCCAGCAGCTTGCATAGCGGGGGCCCCTACGAGCAGTACTTC
CASSLHSGGPYEQYF
>TRBD1|once|TRBJ2-7|TRBV27
TGTGCCAGCAGTTGGGGGACAGGGACCTACGAGCAGTACTTC
CASSWGTGTYEQYF
>-|-|TRBJ2-1|TRBV28
TGTGCCAGCGTTAGGGGTGTTGGTGAGCAGTTCTTC
CASVRGVGEQFF
>TRBD2|-|TRBJ2-7|TRBV10-2
TGCGCCAGCAGTGCCACTAGCGGGCCGTCCTACGAGCAGTACTTC
CASSATSGPSYEQYF
>-|-|TRBJ2-5|TRBV28
TGTGCCAGCAGTTTCTCTGGTACAGCTGAGACCCAGTACTTC
CASSFSGTAETQYF
>-|few|TRBJ1-3|TRBV19
TGTGCCAGTACAGGGATCCTCGGAAACACCATATATTTT
CASTGILGNTIYF
>-|-|TRBJ2-1|TRBV11-1
TGTGCCAGCAGCTTAGGGCCTCTCGGCGGCGAGCAGTTCTTC
CASSLGPLGGEQFF
>-|few|TRBJ2-5|TRBV19
TGTGCCAGTAGGACACAGGGTGAGGAGACCCAGTACTTC
CASRTQGEETQYF
>TRBD1|few|TRBJ1-5|TRBV6-1
TGTGCCAGCAGTGAGGGGGCAGGGGGCTATAGCAATCAGCCCCAGCATTTT
CASSEGAGGYSNQPQHF
>-|-|TRBJ2-7|TRBV2
TGTGCCAGCAGTGAGGACTACGAGCAGTACTTC
CASSEDYEQYF
>TRBD1|few|TRBJ1-2|TRBV7-3
TGTGCCAGCAGCCCTGGACAGGGGGCAGATGGCTACACCTTC
CASSPGQGADGYTF
>-|-|TRBJ1-2|TRBV5-4
TGTGCCAGCAGCTCCCCAGACAGCAACTCATTCTATGGCTACACCTTC
CASSSPDSNSFYGYTF
>-|few|TRBJ2-4|TRBV28
TGTGCCAGCAGATCCGCTAGCGCTCTAGCCAAAAACATTCAGTACTTC
CASRSASALAKNIQYF
>TRBD1|-|TRBJ1-1|TRBV29-1
TGCAGCGTTGATGACAGGGAGGCGAACACTGAAGCTTTCTTT
CSVDDREANTEAFF
>TRBD1|-|TRBJ1-2|TRBV28
TGTGCCAGCAGCGAAGGACAGGGGGACATCTATGGCTACACCTTC
CASSEGQGDIYGYTF
>TRBD2|-|TRBJ2-3|TRBV9
TGTGCCAGCAGCGGCCTAGCGGGAGGGAGAAGAGATACGCAGTATTTT
CASSGLAGGRRDTQYF
>-|-|TRBJ2-1|TRBV7-9
TGTTCCAGCAGCCGCGACACGCATGAGCAGTTCTTC
CSSSRDTHEQFF
>TRBD1|once|TRBJ2-5|TRBV28
TGTGCCAGCAGTGGTAACAGGGGGCGAGAGACCCAGTACTTC
CASSGNRGRETQYF
>-|-|TRBJ2-7|TRBV30
TGTGCCTGGAGTGTCAGACAGGCTGAGGCGCCATACTCCTACGAGCAGTACTTC
CAWSVRQAEAPYSYEQYF
>TRBD2|-|TRBJ2-5|TRBV7-6
TGTGCCAGCAGCTTGGGGACTAGCGTGCAGACCCAGTACTTC
CASSLGTSVQTQYF
>TRBD1|-|TRBJ1-1|TRBV6-5
TGTGCCAGCAGTTACTTGAACAGGGGAGCTGAAGCTTTCTTT
CASSYLNRGAEAFF